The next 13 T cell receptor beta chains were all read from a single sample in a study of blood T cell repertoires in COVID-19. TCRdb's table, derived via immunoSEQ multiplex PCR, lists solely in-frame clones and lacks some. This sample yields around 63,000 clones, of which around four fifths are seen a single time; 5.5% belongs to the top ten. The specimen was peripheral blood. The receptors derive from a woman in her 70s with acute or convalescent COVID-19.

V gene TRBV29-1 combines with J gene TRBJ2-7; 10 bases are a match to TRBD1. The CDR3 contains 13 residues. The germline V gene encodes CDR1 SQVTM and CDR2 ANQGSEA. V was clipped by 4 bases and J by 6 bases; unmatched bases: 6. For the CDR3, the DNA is TGCAGCGTTGGGCTGACAGGGGGCCCCGAGCAGTACTTC. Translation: CSVGLTGGPEQYF.

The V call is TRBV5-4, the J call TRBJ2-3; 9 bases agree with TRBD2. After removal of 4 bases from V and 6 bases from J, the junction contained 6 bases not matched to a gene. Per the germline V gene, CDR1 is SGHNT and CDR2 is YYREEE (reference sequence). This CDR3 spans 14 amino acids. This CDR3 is CASSPDLAGDTQYF. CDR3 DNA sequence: TGTGCCAGCAGCCCCGATCTAGCGGGGGATACGCAGTATTTT.

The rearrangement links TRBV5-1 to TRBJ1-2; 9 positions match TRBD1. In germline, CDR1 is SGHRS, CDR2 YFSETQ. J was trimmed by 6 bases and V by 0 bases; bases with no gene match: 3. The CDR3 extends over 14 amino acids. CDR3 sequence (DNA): TGCGCCAGCAGCTTGGAACAGGGGGCGCATGGCTACACCTTC. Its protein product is CASSLEQGAHGYTF.

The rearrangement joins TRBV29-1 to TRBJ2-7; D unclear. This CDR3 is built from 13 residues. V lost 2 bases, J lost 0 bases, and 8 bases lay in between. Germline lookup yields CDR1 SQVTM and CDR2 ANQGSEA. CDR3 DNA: TGCAGCGTTGAAATGGCCAGCTCCTACGAGCAGTACTTC. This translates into CSVEMASSYEQYF.

The CDR3 DNA reads as TGTGCCAGCAGCTTAGAACTAGCGGGGTATGAGCAGTACTTC. It yields the protein CASSLELAGYEQYF. The J gene is TRBJ2-7, the V gene TRBV11-2, with 10 bases identical to TRBD2. With V trimmed by 0 bases and J by 7 bases, 3 bases remained unmatched. Germline values: CDR1 SGHAT, CDR2 FQNNGV. This CDR3 region has 14 residues.

CDR3 bases: TGTGCCATCAGGGACAGGGGCCTCTACACCTTC. It encodes CAIRDRGLYTF. The chain uses TRBV27 and TRBJ1-2, with 10 positions matching TRBD1. The CDR3 consists of 11 residues. Germline lookup yields CDR1 MNHEY and CDR2 SMNVEV (reference sequence). The junction had 6 bases not matched to a gene; V was cut back by 10 bases and J by 10 bases.

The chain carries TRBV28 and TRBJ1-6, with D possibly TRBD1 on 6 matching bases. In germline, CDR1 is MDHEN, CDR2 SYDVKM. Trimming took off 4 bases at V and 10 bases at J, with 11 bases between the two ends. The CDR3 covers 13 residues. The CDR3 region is CASSSQTGSPLHF. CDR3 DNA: TGTGCCAGCAGTTCTCAGACAGGCTCACCCCTCCACTTT. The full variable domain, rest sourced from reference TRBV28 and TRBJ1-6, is DVKVTQSSRYLVKRTGEKVFLECVQDMDHENMFWYRQDPGLGLRLIYFSYDVKMKEKGDIPEGYSVSREKKERFSLILESASTNQTSMYLCASSSQTGSPLHFGNGTRLTVT.

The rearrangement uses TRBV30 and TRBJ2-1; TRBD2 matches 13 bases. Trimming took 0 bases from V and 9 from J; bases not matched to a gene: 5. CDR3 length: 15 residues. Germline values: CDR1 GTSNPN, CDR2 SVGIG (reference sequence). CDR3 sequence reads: CAWSVTSGGAGEQFF. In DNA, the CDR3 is TGTGCCTGGAGTGTCACTAGCGGGGGGGCCGGTGAGCAGTTCTTC.

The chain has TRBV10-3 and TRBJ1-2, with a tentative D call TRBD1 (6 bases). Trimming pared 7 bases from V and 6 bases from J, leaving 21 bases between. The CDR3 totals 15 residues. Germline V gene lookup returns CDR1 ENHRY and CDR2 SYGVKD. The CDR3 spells CAITAGDHKDDGYTF. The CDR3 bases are TGTGCCATCACGGCAGGGGATCACAAAGATGATGGCTACACCTTC.

As DNA, the CDR3 is TGTGCCAGCAGCCAGAACTCCGGACAGGGCCCAGTCGCGAACACCGGGGAGCTGTTTTTT. This sequence encodes CASSQNSGQGPVANTGELFF. This sequence joins TRBV3-1 (or the pseudogene TRBV3-2) and TRBJ2-2, with 8 bases lining up with TRBD1. Germline V gene sequence: CDR1 LGHDT, CDR2 YNNKEL (reference sequence). Germline trimming cut 3 bases from V and 0 bases from J; bases unmatched to any gene: 15. The CDR3 loop spans 20 amino acids.

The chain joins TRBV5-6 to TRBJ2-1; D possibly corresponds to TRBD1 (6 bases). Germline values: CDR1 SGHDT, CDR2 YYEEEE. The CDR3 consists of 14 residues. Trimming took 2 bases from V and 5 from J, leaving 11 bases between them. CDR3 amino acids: CASSFSGDHNEQFF. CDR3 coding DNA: TGTGCCAGCAGCTTTTCAGGGGACCACAATGAGCAGTTCTTC. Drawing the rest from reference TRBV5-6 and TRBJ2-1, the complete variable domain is DAGVTQSPTHLIKTRGQQVTLRCSPKSGHDTVSWYQQALGQGPQFIFQYYEEEERQRGNFPDRFSGHQFPNYSSELNVNALLLGDSALYLCASSFSGDHNEQFFGPGTRLTVL.

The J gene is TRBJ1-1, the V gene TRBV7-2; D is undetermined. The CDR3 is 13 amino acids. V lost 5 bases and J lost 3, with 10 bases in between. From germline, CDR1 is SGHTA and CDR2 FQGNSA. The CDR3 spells CASSQIRDTEAFF. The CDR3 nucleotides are TGTGCCAGCAGCCAAATCCGCGACACTGAAGCTTTCTTT.

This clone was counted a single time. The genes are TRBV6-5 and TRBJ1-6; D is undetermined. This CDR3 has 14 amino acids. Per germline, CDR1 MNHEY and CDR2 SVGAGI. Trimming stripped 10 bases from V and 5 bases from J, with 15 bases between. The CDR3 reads CATKRDIDNSPLHF. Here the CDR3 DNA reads TGTGCCACCAAGAGGGATATCGATAATTCACCCCTCCACTTT.